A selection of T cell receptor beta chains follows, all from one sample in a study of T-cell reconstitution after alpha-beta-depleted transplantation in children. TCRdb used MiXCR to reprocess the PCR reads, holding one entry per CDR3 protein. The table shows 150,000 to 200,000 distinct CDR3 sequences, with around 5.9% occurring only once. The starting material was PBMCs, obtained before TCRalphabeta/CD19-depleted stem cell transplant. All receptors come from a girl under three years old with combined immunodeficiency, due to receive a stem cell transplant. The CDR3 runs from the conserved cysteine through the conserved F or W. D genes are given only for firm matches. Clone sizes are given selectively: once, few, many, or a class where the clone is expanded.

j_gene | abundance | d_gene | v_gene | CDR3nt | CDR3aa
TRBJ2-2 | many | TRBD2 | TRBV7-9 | TGTGCCATTGGACTAGCGGACACCGGGGAGCTGTTTTTT | CAIGLADTGELFF
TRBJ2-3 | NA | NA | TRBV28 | TGTGCCAGCAGTCGACCCCTACAGGGTACAGATACGCAGTATTTT | CASSRPLQGTDTQYF
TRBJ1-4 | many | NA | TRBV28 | TGTGCCAGCAGTCCCCTCTGGCATAATGAAAAACTGTTTTTT | CASSPLWHNEKLFF
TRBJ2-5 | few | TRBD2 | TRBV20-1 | TGCAGTGCTAGACGACTAGCGGGGGTCCAAGAGACCCAGTACTTC | CSARRLAGVQETQYF
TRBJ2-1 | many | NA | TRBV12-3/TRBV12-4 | TGTGCCAGCAGTTTCCGGGACTACAATGAGCAGTTCTTC | CASSFRDYNEQFF
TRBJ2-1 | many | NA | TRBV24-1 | TGTGCCACCAGTGATTTAAGGGGTGAGGGATCCAACTACAATGAGCAGTTCTTC | CATSDLRGEGSNYNEQFF
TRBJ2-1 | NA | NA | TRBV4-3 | TGCGCCAGCAGCCAAGTGAGGATTAGCGCTGTCTACAATGAGCAGTTCTTC | CASSQVRISAVYNEQFF
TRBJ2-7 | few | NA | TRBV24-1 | TGTGCCACCAGTGATTTGCGCGACAATCAAGGGGAGCAGTACTTC | CATSDLRDNQGEQYF
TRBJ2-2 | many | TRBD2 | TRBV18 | TGTGCCAGCTCACAAACTCTAGCGGGGTTGAACACCGGGGAGCTGTTTTTT | CASSQTLAGLNTGELFF
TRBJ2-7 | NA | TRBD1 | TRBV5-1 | TGCGCCAGCATCACGACAGGGCATGGTCTTGTGCAGTACTTC | CASITTGHGLVQYF
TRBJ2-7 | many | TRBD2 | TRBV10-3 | TGTGCCACCCTTCGATCCGGGAGGGCCTTTTGGTACGAGCAGTACTTC | CATLRSGRAFWYEQYF
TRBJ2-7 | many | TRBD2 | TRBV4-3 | TGCGCCAGCAGCCCGAAATTAGCGGGAGCCTACGAGCAGTACTTC | CASSPKLAGAYEQYF
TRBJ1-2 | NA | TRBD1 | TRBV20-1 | TGCAGTGCTAGACTGGACAGGGGGACCTATGGCTACACCTTC | CSARLDRGTYGYTF
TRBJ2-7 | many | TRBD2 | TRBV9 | TGTGCCAGCAGCGTACAAATGGGGGGGGGATCCTACTACGAGCAGTACTTC | CASSVQMGGGSYYEQYF
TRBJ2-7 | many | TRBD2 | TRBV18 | TGTGCCAGCTCACCCTCCCCTACTGGGGGGGTCGACCCTTACGAGCAGTACTTC | CASSPSPTGGVDPYEQYF
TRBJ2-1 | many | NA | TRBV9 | TGTGCCAGCAGCGCTGGACTCCTTGGTGGGAATGAGCAGTTCTTC | CASSAGLLGGNEQFF
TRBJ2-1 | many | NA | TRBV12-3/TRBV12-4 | TGTGCCAGCACCCCCGCAGGGGTCGAGCAGTTCTTC | CASTPAGVEQFF
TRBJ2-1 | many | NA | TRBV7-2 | TGTGCCAGCAGCTTCTATCACCTTAGATACTACAATGAGCAGTTCTTC | CASSFYHLRYYNEQFF
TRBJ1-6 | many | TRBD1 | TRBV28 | TGTGCCAGCAGTCTCCCCACAGGGGGCAAGTCACCCCTCCACTTT | CASSLPTGGKSPLHF
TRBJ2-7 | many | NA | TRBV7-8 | TGTGCCAGCAGTTCCCCCCGAATCGGGGACCCGTTTCCCCTATACGAGCAGTACTTC | CASSSPRIGDPFPLYEQYF
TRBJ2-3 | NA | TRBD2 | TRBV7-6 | TGTGCCAGCAGCTCGGGACTAGCGGGAGGAATTTACACAGATACGCAGTATTTT | CASSSGLAGGIYTDTQYF
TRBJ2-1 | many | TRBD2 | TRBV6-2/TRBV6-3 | TGTGCCAGCAGACCGTTCGGACAGGGGTTTAGCGGGAGGGCCATCTATGAGCAGTTCTTC | CASRPFGQGFSGRAIYEQFF
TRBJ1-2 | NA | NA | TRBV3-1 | TGTGCCAGCAGCCAAGGGGAAACGAACTATGGCTACACCTTC | CASSQGETNYGYTF
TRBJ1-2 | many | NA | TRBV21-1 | TGTGCCAGACAGGGGGCTTTTGATGGCTACACCTTC | CARQGAFDGYTF
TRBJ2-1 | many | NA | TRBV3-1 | TGTGCCAGCAGCCCCGGGACTTACGGTGAGCAGTTCTTC | CASSPGTYGEQFF
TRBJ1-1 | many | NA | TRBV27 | TGTGCCAGCAGTTTCGGTCTAGGGAACACTGAAGCTTTCTTT | CASSFGLGNTEAFF
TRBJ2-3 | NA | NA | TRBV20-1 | TGCAGTGCTGATACATCCCAACTAGATACGATCACAGATACGCAGTATTTT | CSADTSQLDTITDTQYF
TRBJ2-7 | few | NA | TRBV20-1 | TGCAGTGCTAATAAGGGCGGGACGGTCTACGAGCAGTACTTC | CSANKGGTVYEQYF
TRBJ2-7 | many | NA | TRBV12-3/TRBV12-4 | TGTGCCAGCAGTCTGGTAAACTACGAGCAGTACTTC | CASSLVNYEQYF
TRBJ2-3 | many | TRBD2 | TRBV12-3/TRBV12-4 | TGTGCCAGCAGTTCCGGGACTAGCGGGGTCGCAGATACGCAGTATTTT | CASSSGTSGVADTQYF
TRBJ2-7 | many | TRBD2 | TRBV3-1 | TGTGCCAGCAGCTCGGGACTACGTAACTACGAGCAGTACTTC | CASSSGLRNYEQYF
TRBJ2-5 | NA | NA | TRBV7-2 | TGTGCCGGCAGCGTGGCGACTGAGTGGGAGACCCAGTACTTC | CAGSVATEWETQYF
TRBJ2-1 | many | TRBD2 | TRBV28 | TGTGCCAGCAGTTTCTCTAGCGGGAGACTGAGTGAGCAGTTCTTC | CASSFSSGRLSEQFF
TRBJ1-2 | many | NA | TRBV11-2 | TGTGCCAGCAGCTTAGAATATTCTGGAGGAGGCTACACCTTC | CASSLEYSGGGYTF
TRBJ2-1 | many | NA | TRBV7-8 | TGTGCCAGCAGCTTAAGACGGTTCTACAATGAGCAGTTCTTC | CASSLRRFYNEQFF
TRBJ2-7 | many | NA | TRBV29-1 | TGCAGCGTATCGACAGTATACGGGCAGTACTTC | CSVSTVYGQYF
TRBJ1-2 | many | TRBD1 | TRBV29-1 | TGCAGCGTTTACAGGGGCGGGGGCTATGGCTACACCTTC | CSVYRGGGYGYTF
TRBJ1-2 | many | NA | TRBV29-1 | TGCAGCGTTGAAGAAGGGAACTATGGCTACACCTTC | CSVEEGNYGYTF
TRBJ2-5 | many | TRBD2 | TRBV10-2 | TGCGCCAGCAGTACCGGGACTAGGAGGGGGACCCAGTACTTC | CASSTGTRRGTQYF
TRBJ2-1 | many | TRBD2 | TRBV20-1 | TGCAGTGCTCCTACTAGCGGGAATTACAATGAGCAGTTCTTC | CSAPTSGNYNEQFF
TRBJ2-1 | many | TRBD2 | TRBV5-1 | TGCGCCAGCAGGGAGGTAAGGACTGCACTAGCGAGCTCCTACAATGAGCAGTTCTTC | CASREVRTALASSYNEQFF
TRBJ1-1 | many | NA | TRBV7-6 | TGTGCCAGCAGCCCACTTCAGGGGAGCACTGAAGCTTTCTTT | CASSPLQGSTEAFF
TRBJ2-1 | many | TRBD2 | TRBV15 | TGTGCCACCAGCAGAGCCCCCGAATTAGCGGGAGTTAATGAGCAGTTCTTC | CATSRAPELAGVNEQFF
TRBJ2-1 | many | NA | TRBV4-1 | TGCGCCAGCAGCCATAGCAGGATCGCCCATACGGAAAGCCCCTACAATGAGCAGTTCTTC | CASSHSRIAHTESPYNEQFF
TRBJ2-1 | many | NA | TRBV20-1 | TGCAGTGCTAGAACTTTACTTAGCTCCTACAATGAGCAGTTCTTC | CSARTLLSSYNEQFF
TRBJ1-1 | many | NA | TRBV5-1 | TGCGCCAGCAGCTACTCCCGGGGGCTTGGAGCTTTCTTT | CASSYSRGLGAFF
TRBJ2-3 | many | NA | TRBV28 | TGTGCCAGCAGTCTCCACACAGATACGCAGTATTTT | CASSLHTDTQYF
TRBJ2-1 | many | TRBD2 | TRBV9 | TGTGCCAGCGGGAGAGGGACTAGAGTTGAGCAGTTCTTC | CASGRGTRVEQFF